A single sample is the source of the 10 T cell receptor beta chains below, sequenced in a study of identical twins. MiXCR, applied by TCRdb to the 5' RACE reads, yields one record per CDR3 protein. The sample holds about 660,000 distinct CDR3 sequences; over 8.5% are singletons and the top ten take more than 0.75%. A further study also used this sample, focusing on yellow fever vaccine responses in identical twins.

Sequenced: PBMCs. These receptor sequences come from a woman aged 18-30 years in good health.

This clonotype occurred a few times. For the CDR3, the DNA is TGTGCCTGGAGTGAGATCGGCAGAAACAATGAGCAGTTCTTC. It codes for CAWSEIGRNNEQFF. The rearrangement links TRBV30 to TRBJ2-1; D gene uncertain. Germline V gene lookup returns CDR1 GTSNPN and CDR2 SVGIG (reference sequence). The CDR3 has 14 residues. V lost 1 base and J 5 bases, leaving 12 bases between the germline ends.

This clonotype has a count of ten or more. In nucleotides, the CDR3 is TGTGCCAGCAGTGGCACCGGGACAGGGAAGCCTGAGCAGTTCTTC. It translates to CASSGTGTGKPEQFF. The chain combines TRBV25-1 with TRBJ2-1, with 9 bases identical to TRBD1. Germline CDR1 MGHDK, CDR2 SYGVNS. The CDR3 totals 15 residues. Germline trimming cut 4 bases from V and 9 bases from J; bases unmatched to any gene: 10.

The rearrangement joins TRBV28 to TRBJ2-2, with 9 nucleotides matching TRBD1. The V gene end was trimmed by 1 base and the J gene end by 5 bases; junction bases not matched to a gene: 5. The germline gives CDR1 MDHEN, CDR2 SYDVKM. CDR3 length: 16 residues. The CDR3 here is CASSLYDRGGTGELFF. Written as DNA, the CDR3 is TGTGCCAGCAGTTTATATGACAGGGGGGGGACCGGGGAGCTGTTTTTT.

This chain uses TRBV6-5 with TRBJ1-3; D is possibly TRBD1 (6 bases). The germline V and J ends were trimmed by 0 bases and 3 bases, with 9 bases remaining between them. Germline CDR1 and CDR2: MNHEY and SVGAGI. This CDR3 contains 15 residues. Here the CDR3 DNA reads TGTGCCAGCAGTTACTCGGAGACAGGTGGAAACACCATATATTTT. The encoded protein is CASSYSETGGNTIYF.

This clonotype was seen many times. V and J are TRBV9 and TRBJ1-1, with TRBD1 matching 7 bases. The CDR3 runs to 14 residues. Germline CDR1 reads SGDLS; CDR2 reads YYNGEE. With 5 bases clipped from V and 1 base from J, the junction kept 5 bases outside the gene matches. The DNA of the CDR3 is TGTGCCAGCAGTACAGGGGCGAGGAACACTGAAGCTTTCTTT. The encoded protein is CASSTGARNTEAFF.

The V call is TRBV12-3 or TRBV12-4, the J call TRBJ2-7, with D uncertain. The CDR3 is made up of 13 amino acids. Between the trimmed V and J ends, which lost 7 bases and 0 bases, there was a span of 10 bases. As DNA, the CDR3 is TGTGCCAGCACGACCGGGCTCTCCTACGAGCAGTACTTC. Translated, it gives CASTTGLSYEQYF.

This clonotype was counted many times. V is TRBV10-3 and J is TRBJ1-1; D is possibly TRBD1 (6 bases). CDR3 length: 15 amino acids. Germline-derived CDR1 and CDR2 are ENHRY and SYGVKD. V was clipped by 0 bases and J by 6 bases, with 14 bases between them. CDR3 loop: CAISESRDTSPEAFF. As DNA, the CDR3 is TGTGCCATCAGTGAGTCTCGGGACACCTCACCTGAAGCTTTCTTT.

A word on this clonotype: The junction does not match germline at one end; this may be a read error. This rearrangement joins TRBV28 to TRBJ1-1; D unclear. The CDR3 contains 14 residues. The germline CDR1 and CDR2 sequences are MDHEN and SYDVKM. As DNA, the CDR3 is TGTGCCAGCAGCAGCCGGGAGATGAACACTGAAGCTTACTTT. Translation: CASSSREMNTEAYF.

This clonotype was seen a handful of times. The chain links TRBV20-1 to TRBJ2-7; TRBD1 matches 7 bases. This CDR3 region has 13 residues. Per the germline V gene, CDR1 is DFQATT and CDR2 is SNEGSKA (reference sequence). The J segment lost 0 bases and the V segment lost 4 bases, leaving 3 bases of the junction unmatched. The CDR3 sequence: CSAKGDSSYEQYF. CDR3 nucleotides: TGCAGTGCTAAGGGGGACAGCTCCTACGAGCAGTACTTC.

This clonotype was seen only a few times. The chain carries TRBV11-2 and TRBJ2-1; D not certain. The ends were cut back, 6 bases at V and 1 base at J, with 13 bases in the middle. Germline CDR1 and CDR2: SGHAT and FQNNGV. The CDR3 has 15 amino acids. CDR3 coding DNA: TGTGCCAGCAGAGACCTTGGTGGGTCCTACAATGAGCAGTTCTTC. Translating it yields CASRDLGGSYNEQFF.